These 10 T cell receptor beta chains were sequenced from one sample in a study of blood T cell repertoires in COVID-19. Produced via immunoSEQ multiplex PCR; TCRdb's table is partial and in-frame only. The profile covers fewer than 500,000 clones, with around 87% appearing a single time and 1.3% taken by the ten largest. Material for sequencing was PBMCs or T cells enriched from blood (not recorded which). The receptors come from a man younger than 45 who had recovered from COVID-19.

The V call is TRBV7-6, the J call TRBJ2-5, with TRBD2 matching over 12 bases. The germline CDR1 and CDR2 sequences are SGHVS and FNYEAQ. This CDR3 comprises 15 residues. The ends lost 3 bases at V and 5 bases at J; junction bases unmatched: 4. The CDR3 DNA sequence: TGTGCCAGCAGCTTCTCTAGCGGGGGGGCGGAGACCCAGTACTTC. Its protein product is CASSFSSGGAETQYF.

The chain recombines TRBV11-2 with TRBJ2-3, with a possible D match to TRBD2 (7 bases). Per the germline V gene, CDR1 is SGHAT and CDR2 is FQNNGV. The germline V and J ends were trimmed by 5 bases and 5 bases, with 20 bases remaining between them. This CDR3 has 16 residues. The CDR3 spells CASSRGAATGLDTQYF. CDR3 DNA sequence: TGTGCCAGCAGCCGGGGGGCGGCCACGGGTCTAGATACGCAGTATTTT.

The CDR3 sequence: CASSLSTNYGYTF. The CDR3 nucleotides are TGTGCCAGCAGTTTGAGTACTAACTATGGCTACACCTTC. The chain uses TRBV12-3 or TRBV12-4 and TRBJ1-2, with D uncertain. This CDR3 is 13 amino acids long. The V and J ends lost 3 bases and 0 bases respectively, with 5 bases between them.

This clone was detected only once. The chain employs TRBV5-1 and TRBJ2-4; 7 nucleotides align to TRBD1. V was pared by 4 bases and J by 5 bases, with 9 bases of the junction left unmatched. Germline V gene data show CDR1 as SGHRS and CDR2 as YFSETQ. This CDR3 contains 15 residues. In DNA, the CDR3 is TGCGCCAGCAGCACCGGACAGGCGAGACAAAACATTCAGTACTTC. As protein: CASSTGQARQNIQYF. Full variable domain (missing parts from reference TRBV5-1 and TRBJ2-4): KAGVTQTPRYLIKTRGQQVTLSCSPISGHRSVSWYQQTPGQGLQFLFEYFSETQRNKGNFPGRFSGRQFSNSRSEMNVSTLELGDSALYLCASSTGQARQNIQYFGAGTRLSVL.

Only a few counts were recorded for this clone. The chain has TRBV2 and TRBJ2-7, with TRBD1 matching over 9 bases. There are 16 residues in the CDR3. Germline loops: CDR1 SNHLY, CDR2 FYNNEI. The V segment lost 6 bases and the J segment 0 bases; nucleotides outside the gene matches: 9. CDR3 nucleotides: TGTGCCAGCAGGTGGGGGACAGGGCTGAGCTCCTACGAGCAGTACTTC. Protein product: CASRWGTGLSSYEQYF.

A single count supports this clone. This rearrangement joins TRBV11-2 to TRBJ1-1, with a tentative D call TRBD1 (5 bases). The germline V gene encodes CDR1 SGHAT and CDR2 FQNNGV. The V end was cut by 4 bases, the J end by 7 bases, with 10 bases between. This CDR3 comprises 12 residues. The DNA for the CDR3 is TGTGCCAGCAGCTCACTCGGGGGTGAAGCTTTCTTT. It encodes CASSSLGGEAFF.

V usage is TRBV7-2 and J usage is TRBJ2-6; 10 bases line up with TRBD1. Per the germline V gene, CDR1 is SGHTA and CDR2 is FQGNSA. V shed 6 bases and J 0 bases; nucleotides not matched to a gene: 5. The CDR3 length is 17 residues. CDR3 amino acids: CASRSGTGVSGANVLTF. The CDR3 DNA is TGTGCCAGCAGATCCGGGACAGGGGTCTCTGGGGCCAACGTCCTGACTTTC. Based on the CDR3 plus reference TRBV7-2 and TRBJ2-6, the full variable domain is GAGVSQSPSNKVTEKGKDVELRCDPISGHTALYWYRQSLGQGLEFLIYFQGNSAPDKSGLPSDRFSAERTGGSVSTLTIQRTQQEDSAVYLCASRSGTGVSGANVLTFGAGSRLTVL.

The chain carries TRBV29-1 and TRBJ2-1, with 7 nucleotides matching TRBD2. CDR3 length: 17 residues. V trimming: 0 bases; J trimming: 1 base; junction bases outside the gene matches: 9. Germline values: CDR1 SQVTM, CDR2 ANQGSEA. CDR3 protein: CSVEESWASGSYNEQFF. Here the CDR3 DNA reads TGCAGCGTTGAAGAGAGTTGGGCTAGCGGTTCCTACAATGAGCAGTTCTTC.

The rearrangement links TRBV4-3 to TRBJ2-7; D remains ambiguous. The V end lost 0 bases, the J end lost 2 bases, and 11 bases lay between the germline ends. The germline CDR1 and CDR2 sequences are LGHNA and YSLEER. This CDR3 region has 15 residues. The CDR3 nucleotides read TGCGCCAGCAGCCAAGAGCTACTCTTGGCCTACGAGCAGTACTTC. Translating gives CASSQELLLAYEQYF.

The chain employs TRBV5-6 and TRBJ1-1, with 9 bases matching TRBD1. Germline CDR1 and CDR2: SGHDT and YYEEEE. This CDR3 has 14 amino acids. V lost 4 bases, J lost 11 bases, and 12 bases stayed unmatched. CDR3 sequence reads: CASSTRTGARGAFF. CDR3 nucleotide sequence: TGTGCCAGCAGCACACGGACAGGGGCCCGGGGGGCTTTCTTT.